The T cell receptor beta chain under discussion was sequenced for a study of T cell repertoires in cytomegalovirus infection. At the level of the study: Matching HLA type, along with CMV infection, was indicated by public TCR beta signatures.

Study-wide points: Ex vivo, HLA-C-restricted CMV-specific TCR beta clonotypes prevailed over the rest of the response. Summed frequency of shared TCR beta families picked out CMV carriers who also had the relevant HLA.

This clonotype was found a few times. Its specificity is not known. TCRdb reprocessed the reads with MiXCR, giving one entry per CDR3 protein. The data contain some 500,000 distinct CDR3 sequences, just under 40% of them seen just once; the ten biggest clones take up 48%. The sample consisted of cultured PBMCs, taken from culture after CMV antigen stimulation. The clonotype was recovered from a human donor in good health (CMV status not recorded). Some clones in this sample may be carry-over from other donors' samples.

The CDR3 region has the DNA TGCGCCAGCAGCCATGGACTAGCGGGGGGGGGAGAGCAGTTCTTC. Protein sequence: CASSHGLAGGGEQFF. V is TRBV5-1 and J is TRBJ2-1, with 15 bases lining up with TRBD2. Germline lookup yields CDR1 SGHRS and CDR2 YFSETQ. CDR3 length equals 15 residues. V shed 4 bases and J 10 bases; nucleotides not matched to a gene: 6. Full variable domain (missing parts from reference TRBV5-1 and TRBJ2-1): KAGVTQTPRYLIKTRGQQVTLSCSPISGHRSVSWYQQTPGQGLQFLFEYFSETQRNKGNFPGRFSGRQFSNSRSEMNVSTLELGDSALYLCASSHGLAGGGEQFFGPGTRLTVL.